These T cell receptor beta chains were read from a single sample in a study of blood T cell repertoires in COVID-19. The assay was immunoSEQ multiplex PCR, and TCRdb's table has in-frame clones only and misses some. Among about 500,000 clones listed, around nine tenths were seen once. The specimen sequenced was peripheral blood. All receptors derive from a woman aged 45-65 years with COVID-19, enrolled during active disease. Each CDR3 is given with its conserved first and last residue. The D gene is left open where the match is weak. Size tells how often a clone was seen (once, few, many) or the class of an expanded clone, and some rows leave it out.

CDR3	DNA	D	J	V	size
CASSAAGTPPTVF	TGTGCCAGCAGCGCTGCCGGGACTCCTCCGACGGTCTTC	NA	TRBJ2-1	TRBV9	once
CATSRGEAGYQETQYF	TGTGCCACCAGCAGAGGGGAAGCGGGGTACCAAGAGACCCAGTACTTC	TRBD2	TRBJ2-5	TRBV15	once
CASSTELFPNEQFF	TGCGCCAGCAGCACAGAGCTATTCCCCAATGAGCAGTTCTTC	NA	TRBJ2-1	TRBV5-1	NA
CASSLGETGLPVSYEQYF	TGCGCCAGCAGCTTAGGTGAGACAGGGCTTCCCGTCTCCTACGAGCAGTACTTC	TRBD1	TRBJ2-7	TRBV5-1	NA
CASSLSTTVYGYTF	TGTGCCAGCAGTCTATCTACGACAGTCTATGGCTACACCTTC	NA	TRBJ1-2	TRBV28	NA
CASSGLGQGAMLGANVLTF	TGTGCCAGTAGTGGGCTGGGACAGGGGGCTATGTTGGGGGCCAACGTCCTGACTTTC	TRBD1	TRBJ2-6	TRBV19	NA
CASSVGGGANEKLFF	TGTGCCAGCAGCGTAGGCGGGGGTGCTAATGAAAAACTGTTTTTT	NA	TRBJ1-4	TRBV9	NA
CASSLGTDDGGYTF	TGCGCCAGCAGCTTGGGGACAGATGATGGTGGCTACACCTTC	NA	TRBJ1-2	TRBV5-1	NA
CASTPRGQPQHF	TGTGCCAGTACCCCGCGGGGTCAGCCCCAGCATTTT	NA	TRBJ1-5	TRBV19	NA
CASSPGQGGYTF	TGTGCCAGCTCACCAGGACAGGGCGGCTACACCTTC	TRBD1	TRBJ1-2	TRBV18	NA
CASRREGTGELFF	TGTGCCAGCAGGCGGGAAGGGACCGGGGAGCTGTTTTTT	NA	TRBJ2-2	TRBV6-5	NA
CASSYNRGGPTYEQYF	TGCGCCAGCAGTTACAACCGGGGGGGGCCCACCTACGAGCAGTACTTC	TRBD2	TRBJ2-7	TRBV4-1	NA
CASSQTGRAYGYTF	TGTGCCAGCAGCCAAACGGGCAGGGCCTATGGCTACACCTTC	NA	TRBJ1-2	TRBV3-1/TRBV3-2	NA
CASSQTGTGWDEQFF	TGTGCCAGCAGCCAAACCGGGACAGGGTGGGATGAGCAGTTCTTC	TRBD1	TRBJ2-1	TRBV6-2/TRBV6-3	NA
CASSLATGVTGELFF	TGCGCCAGCAGCTTGGCGACAGGGGTAACCGGGGAGCTGTTTTTT	TRBD1	TRBJ2-2	TRBV5-1	NA
CASSPAGYGETQYF	TGTGCCAGCAGCCCAGCGGGGTACGGAGAGACCCAGTACTTC	TRBD2	TRBJ2-5	TRBV7-6	NA
CSVYDRDYGYTF	TGCAGCGTCTACGACAGAGACTATGGCTACACCTTC	NA	TRBJ1-2	TRBV29-1	NA
CASSLSAQGAYNEQFF	TGTGCCAGCAGCTTAAGTGCACAGGGGGCTTACAATGAGCAGTTCTTC	TRBD1	TRBJ2-1	TRBV7-7	NA
CASSQGSTEAFF	TGCGCCAGCAGCCAGGGGAGCACTGAAGCTTTCTTT	NA	TRBJ1-1	TRBV4-1	NA
CASSPGQGYPTNEKLFF	TGTGCCAGCAGTCCGGGACAGGGGTATCCAACTAATGAAAAACTGTTTTTT	TRBD1	TRBJ1-4	TRBV6-4	once
CASSLAGDSKTQYF	TGTGCCAGCAGCTTAGCAGGGGACTCGAAGACCCAGTACTTC	NA	TRBJ2-5	TRBV7-8	NA
CASTVFDGNYGYTF	TGTGCCAGCACGGTCTTTGACGGGAACTATGGCTACACCTTC	NA	TRBJ1-2	TRBV28	NA
CAWATGFNSPLHF	TGTGCCTGGGCGACAGGGTTCAATTCACCCCTCCACTTT	TRBD1	TRBJ1-6	TRBV30	NA
CASSGAGGTGELFF	TGTGCCAGCTCAGGGGCCGGAGGGACCGGGGAGCTGTTTTTT	NA	TRBJ2-2	TRBV18	NA
CASTLRGAGNTIYF	TGTGCCAGTACCCTCCGGGGGGCTGGAAACACCATATATTTT	NA	TRBJ1-3	TRBV19	NA
CASSPNPGTAGSPLHF	TGTGCCAGCTCACCGAACCCCGGGACAGCAGGTTCACCCCTCCACTTT	TRBD1	TRBJ1-6	TRBV18	NA